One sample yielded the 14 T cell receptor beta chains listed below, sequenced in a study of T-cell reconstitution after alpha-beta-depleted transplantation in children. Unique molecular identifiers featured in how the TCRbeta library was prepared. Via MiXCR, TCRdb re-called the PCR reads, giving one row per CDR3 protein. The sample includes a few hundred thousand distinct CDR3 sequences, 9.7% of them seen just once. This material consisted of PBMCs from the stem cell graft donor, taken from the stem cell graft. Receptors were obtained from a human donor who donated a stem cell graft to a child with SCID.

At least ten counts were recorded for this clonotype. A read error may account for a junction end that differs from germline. CDR3 in amino acids: CASSLDRNEQFF. The CDR3 DNA sequence: TGTGCCAGCAGCTTGGACAGAAATGAGCAGTTCTTC. This chain joins TRBV5-1 and TRBJ2-1, with a weak D call TRBD1 (6 bases). The CDR3 extends over 12 amino acids. Germline V gives CDR1 SGHRS, CDR2 YFSETQ. The full variable domain, with the rest looked up from reference TRBV5-1 and TRBJ2-1, is KAGVTQTPRYLIKTRGQQVTLSCSPISGHRSVSWYQQTPGQGLQFLFEYFSETQRNKGNFPGRFSGRQFSNSRSEMNVSTLELGDSALYLCASSLDRNEQFFGPGTRLTVL.

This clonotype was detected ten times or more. CDR3 bases: TGCGCCAGCAGCTTGGTTCGGGGGCGCGGCTATGGCTACACCTTC. Protein: CASSLVRGRGYGYTF. The rearrangement links TRBV5-1 to TRBJ1-2; D is possibly TRBD1 (6 bases). The length of the CDR3 is 15 residues. Germline V gives CDR1 SGHRS, CDR2 YFSETQ. V lost 0 bases, J lost 4 bases, and 13 bases lay in between. Full variable domain (remainder filled in from reference TRBV5-1 and TRBJ1-2): KAGVTQTPRYLIKTRGQQVTLSCSPISGHRSVSWYQQTPGQGLQFLFEYFSETQRNKGNFPGRFSGRQFSNSRSEMNVSTLELGDSALYLCASSLVRGRGYGYTFGSGTRLTVV.

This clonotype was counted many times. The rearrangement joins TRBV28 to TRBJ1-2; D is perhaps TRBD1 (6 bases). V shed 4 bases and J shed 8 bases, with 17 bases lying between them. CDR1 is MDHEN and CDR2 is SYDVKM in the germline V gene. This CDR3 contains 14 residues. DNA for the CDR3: TGTGCCAGCAGTTACACAGGGTTAGCCAACGGCTACACCTTC. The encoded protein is CASSYTGLANGYTF.

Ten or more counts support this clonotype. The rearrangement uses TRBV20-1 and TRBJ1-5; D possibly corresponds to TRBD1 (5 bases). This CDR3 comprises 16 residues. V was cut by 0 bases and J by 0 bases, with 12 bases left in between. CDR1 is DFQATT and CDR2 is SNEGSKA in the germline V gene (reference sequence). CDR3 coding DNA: TGCAGTGCTAGAGATGGGGCGCAGTTTAGCAATCAGCCCCAGCATTTT. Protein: CSARDGAQFSNQPQHF.

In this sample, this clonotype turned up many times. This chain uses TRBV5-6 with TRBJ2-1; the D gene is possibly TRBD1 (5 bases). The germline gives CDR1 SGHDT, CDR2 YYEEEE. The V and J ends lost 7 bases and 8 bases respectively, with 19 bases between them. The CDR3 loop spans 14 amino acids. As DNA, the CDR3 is TGTGCCAGCGCCCAGATTAGGGGCGTAGATGAGCAGTTCTTC. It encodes CASAQIRGVDEQFF.

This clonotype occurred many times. CDR3 nucleotide sequence: TGCAGTGCTAGAGATGCAGGGGGCTACGAGCAGTACTTC. It yields the protein CSARDAGGYEQYF. The rearrangement links TRBV20-1 to TRBJ2-7, with TRBD1 identical over 7 bases. V was pared by 0 bases and J by 3 bases, with 2 bases of the junction left unmatched. This CDR3 has 13 residues. Germline-derived CDR1 and CDR2 are DFQATT and SNEGSKA (reference sequence).

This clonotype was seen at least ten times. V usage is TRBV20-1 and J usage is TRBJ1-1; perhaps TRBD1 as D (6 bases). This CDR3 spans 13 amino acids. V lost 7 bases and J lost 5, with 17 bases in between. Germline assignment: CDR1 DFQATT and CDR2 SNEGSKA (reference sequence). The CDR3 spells CSEQQGSETEAFF. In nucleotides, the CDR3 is TGCAGTGAACAACAGGGTAGTGAGACTGAAGCTTTCTTT.

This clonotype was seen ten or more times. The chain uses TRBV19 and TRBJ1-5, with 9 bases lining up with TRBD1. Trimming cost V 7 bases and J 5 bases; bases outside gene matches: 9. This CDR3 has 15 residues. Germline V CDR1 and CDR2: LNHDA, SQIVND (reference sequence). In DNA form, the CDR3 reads TGTGCCAGTACGTACAGGGGGCGATTGTATCAGCCCCAGCATTTT. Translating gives CASTYRGRLYQPQHF.

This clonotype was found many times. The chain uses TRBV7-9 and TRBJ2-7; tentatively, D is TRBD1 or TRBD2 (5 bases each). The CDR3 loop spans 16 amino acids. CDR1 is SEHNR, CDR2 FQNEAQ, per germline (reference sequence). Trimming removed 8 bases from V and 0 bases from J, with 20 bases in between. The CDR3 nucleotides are TGTGCCAGCGAGAGCTTAGGGGAGATGGGCTCCTACGAGCAGTACTTC. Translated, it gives CASESLGEMGSYEQYF.

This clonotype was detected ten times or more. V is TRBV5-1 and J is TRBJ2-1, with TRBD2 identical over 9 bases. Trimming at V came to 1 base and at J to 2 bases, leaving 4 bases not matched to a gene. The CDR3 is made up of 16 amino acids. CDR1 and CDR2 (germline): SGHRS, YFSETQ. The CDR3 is CASSLLAGAPYNEQFF. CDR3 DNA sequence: TGCGCCAGCAGCTTGTTAGCGGGGGCCCCCTACAATGAGCAGTTCTTC.

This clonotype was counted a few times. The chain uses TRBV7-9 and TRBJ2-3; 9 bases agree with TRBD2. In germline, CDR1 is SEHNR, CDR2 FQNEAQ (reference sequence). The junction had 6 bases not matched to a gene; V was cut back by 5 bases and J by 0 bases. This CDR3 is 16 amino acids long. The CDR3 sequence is CASSEGLARSTDTQYF. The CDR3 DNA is TGTGCCAGCAGCGAGGGACTAGCCCGTAGCACAGATACGCAGTATTTT.

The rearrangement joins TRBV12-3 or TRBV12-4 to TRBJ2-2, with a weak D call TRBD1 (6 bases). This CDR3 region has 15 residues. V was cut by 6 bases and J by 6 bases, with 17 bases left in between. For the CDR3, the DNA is TGTGCCAGCAGGCCACAGGGACGGGGAGCCGGGGAGCTGTTTTTT. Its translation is CASRPQGRGAGELFF.

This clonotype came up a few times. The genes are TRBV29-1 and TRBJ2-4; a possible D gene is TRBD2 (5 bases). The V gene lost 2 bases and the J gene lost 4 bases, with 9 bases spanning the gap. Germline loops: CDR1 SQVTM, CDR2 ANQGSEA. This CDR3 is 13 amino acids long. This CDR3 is CSVESGVKNIQYF. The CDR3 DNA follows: TGCAGCGTTGAATCCGGGGTTAAAAACATTCAGTACTTC.

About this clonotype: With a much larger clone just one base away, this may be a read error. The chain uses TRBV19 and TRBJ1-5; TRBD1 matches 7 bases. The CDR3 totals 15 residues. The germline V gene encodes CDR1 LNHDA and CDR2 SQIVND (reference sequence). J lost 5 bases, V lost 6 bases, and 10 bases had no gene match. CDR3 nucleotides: TGTGCCAGTAGGGAGGGGGCCATGGTGGATCAGCCCCAGCATTTT. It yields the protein CASREGAMVDQPQHF.